Shown below are 2 T cell receptor beta chains from a single sample sequenced in a study of CD8+ T cells in alopecia areata. This sample's treatment: oral pan-JAK inhibitor, 5-10 mg twice daily. cDNA prepared by RNA extraction and subsequent reverse transcription served as the template for sequencing. TCRdb's copy holds only in-frame clones and misses some; the assay was immunoSEQ multiplex PCR. The sample holds around 300,000 clones, 60% seen once. The sample here was CD4+ T cells sorted from blood, taken at roughly week 52, from a patient treated with tofacitinib. These TCRs come from a human donor with alopecia areata.

The V call is TRBV7-9, the J call TRBJ1-6, with D maybe TRBD1 (5 bases). Trimming took 5 bases from V and 7 from J, leaving 15 bases between them. The CDR3 sequence is 15 residues long. Germline V gene data show CDR1 as SEHNR and CDR2 as FQNEAQ (reference sequence). The CDR3 DNA reads as TGTGCCAGCAGCAAGAGCTCCGGGGGAAATTCACCCCTCCACTTT. Encoded protein: CASSKSSGGNSPLHF.

DNA for the CDR3: TGTGCCAGCAGCCCAAAGGGTAATGAGCAGTTCTTC. Its protein is CASSPKGNEQFF. The V gene is TRBV5-6, the J gene TRBJ2-1; D unclear. The CDR3 contains 12 residues. The V gene's germline CDR1 is SGHDT and CDR2 YYEEEE. Trimming shortened V by 4 bases and J by 7 bases, and 9 bases separated the two germline ends.